These T cell receptor beta chains were read from a single sample in a study of T cells in Graves' hyperthyroidism and ophthalmopathy. TCRdb ran MiXCR on the multiplex PCR reads and lists one entry per CDR3 protein. The sample contains about 500,000 distinct CDR3 sequences, approximately 16% of which appear only once. The specimen sequenced was blood. The receptors come from a woman aged 25 to 39 with Graves' ophthalmopathy. The CDR3 runs from the conserved cysteine through the conserved F or W. The D gene is left open where the match is weak. Size values are once, few and many counts, or a class for expanded clones, and some rows have none.

d_gene | j_gene | v_gene | abundance | CDR3aa | CDR3nt
NA | TRBJ1-1 | TRBV11-3 | many | CASSYRAAMNTEAFF | TGTGCCAGCAGCTATCGTGCAGCGATGAACACTGAAGCTTTCTTT
TRBD2 | TRBJ2-5 | TRBV27 | NA | CASSLVLPGLAEETQYF | TGTGCCAGCAGTTTAGTCCTACCGGGACTAGCTGAAGAGACCCAGTACTTC
NA | TRBJ2-3 | TRBV12-3/TRBV12-4 | many | CASSLGAGTLDTQYF | TGTGCCAGCAGTTTGGGGGCCGGGACTTTGGATACGCAGTATTTT
NA | TRBJ2-1 | TRBV11-2 | many | CASTLGLPNEQFF | TGTGCCAGCACCCTCGGACTCCCCAATGAGCAGTTCTTC
TRBD2 | TRBJ2-5 | TRBV5-5 | many | CASSVAGGGQETQYF | TGTGCCAGCAGCGTAGCGGGAGGGGGGCAAGAGACCCAGTACTTC
NA | TRBJ2-2 | TRBV10-3 | many | CAISESTITGELFF | TGTGCCATCAGTGAGTCAACGATCACCGGGGAGCTGTTTTTT
NA | TRBJ1-1 | TRBV11-1 | many | CASSWEERTEAFF | TGTGCCAGCAGCTGGGAGGAGCGCACTGAAGCTTTCTTT
NA | TRBJ1-5 | TRBV28 | many | CASSPGLASNQPQHF | TGTGCCAGCAGTCCTGGCTTGGCGAGCAATCAGCCCCAGCATTTT
NA | TRBJ2-2 | TRBV12-3/TRBV12-4 | many | CASSERGYTGELFF | TGTGCCTCGTCAGAGAGGGGATACACCGGGGAGCTGTTTTTT
TRBD1 | TRBJ1-1 | TRBV6-2/TRBV6-3 | NA | CAGRGLRNTEAFF | TGTGCCGGGAGGGGGCTAAGGAACACTGAAGCTTTCTTT
TRBD1 | TRBJ2-7 | TRBV27 | few | CASSPTTGGYEQYF | TGTGCCAGCAGTCCCACAACAGGGGGCTACGAGCAGTACTTC
NA | TRBJ1-5 | TRBV10-3 | NA | CAISEPNQPQHF | TGTGCCATCAGTGAGCCGAATCAGCCCCAGCATTTT
NA | TRBJ2-7 | TRBV20-1 | many | CSARTQDSYEQYF | TGCAGTGCTAGAACTCAGGATAGTTACGAGCAGTACTTC
NA | TRBJ2-7 | TRBV11-1 | NA | CASSLWYGGEQYF | TGTGCCAGCAGCTTATGGTATGGGGGCGAGCAGTACTTC
NA | TRBJ2-3 | TRBV30 | many | CAWSVHLTDTQYF | TGTGCCTGGAGTGTACACCTCACAGATACGCAGTATTTT
NA | TRBJ2-1 | TRBV18 | NA | CASLRPYRYNEQFF | TGTGCCAGTCTCCGCCCTTACAGGTACAATGAGCAGTTCTTC
NA | TRBJ1-6 | TRBV3-1 | few | CASSPTGSTLHF | TGTGCCAGCAGCCCTACAGGGAGCACCCTCCACTTT
TRBD2 | TRBJ2-7 | TRBV4-2 | NA | CASSQRIGLAGGLYEQYF | TGTGCCAGCAGCCAAAGGATCGGGCTAGCGGGAGGGCTATACGAGCAGTACTTC
NA | TRBJ1-2 | TRBV20-1 | NA | CSAREASGTLYGYTF | TGCAGTGCTAGAGAGGCGTCCGGGACATTATATGGCTACACCTTC
NA | TRBJ1-6 | TRBV3-1 | many | CASSPLKGAVWLNSPLHF | TGTGCCAGCAGCCCATTGAAAGGGGCCGTCTGGCTTAATTCACCCCTCCACTTT
TRBD1 | TRBJ2-7 | TRBV5-8 | many | CASSLPGQISYEQYF | TGTGCCAGCAGCTTACCGGGACAGATATCCTACGAGCAGTACTTC
NA | TRBJ1-1 | TRBV7-3 | many | CASSLQGKAFF | TGTGCCAGCAGCTTACAGGGGAAAGCTTTCTTT
NA | TRBJ1-3 | TRBV2 | NA | CASSLMWAPSGNTIYF | TGTGCCAGCAGCCTAATGTGGGCTCCCTCTGGAAACACCATATATTTT
TRBD1 | TRBJ2-1 | TRBV19 | many | CATGQGLYNEQFF | TGTGCCACCGGACAGGGCCTCTACAATGAGCAGTTCTTC
TRBD2 | TRBJ2-7 | TRBV27 | NA | CASSFRRTSGSISYEQYF | TGTGCCAGCAGTTTCCGGCGGACTAGCGGGAGCATCTCCTACGAGCAGTACTTC
NA | TRBJ2-1 | TRBV4-3 | few | CASSQEGRTLNEQFF | TGCGCCAGCAGCCAAGAGGGCCGGACCCTCAATGAGCAGTTCTTC
NA | TRBJ2-1 | TRBV18 | NA | CASSPGSNLEGYEQFF | TGTGCCAGCTCACCAGGGTCGAACCTGGAGGGGTATGAGCAGTTCTTC
TRBD2 | TRBJ2-3 | TRBV12-5 | NA | CASASGTSVPDTQYF | TGTGCTAGTGCCTCGGGGACTAGCGTGCCAGATACGCAGTATTTT
TRBD2 | TRBJ2-2 | TRBV25-1 | NA | CASSPAGGGGGELFF | TGTGCCAGCAGCCCGGCGGGAGGGGGCGGCGGGGAGCTGTTTTTT
NA | TRBJ1-4 | TRBV15 | few | CATGPEGEKLFF | TGTGCCACCGGCCCCGAGGGTGAAAAACTGTTTTTT
NA | TRBJ2-1 | TRBV28 | many | CATYSESSYNEQFF | TGTGCTACATACTCCGAGAGCTCCTACAATGAGCAGTTCTTC
NA | TRBJ2-3 | TRBV29-1 | NA | CSVQPKTGQTTDTQYF | TGCAGCGTTCAACCTAAGACGGGGCAGACCACAGATACGCAGTATTTT
NA | TRBJ2-1 | TRBV19 | few | CASSTLSYNEQFF | TGTGCCAGTAGTACACTAAGCTACAATGAGCAGTTCTTC
TRBD2 | TRBJ2-3 | TRBV20-1 | many | CSVSGSSSSTDTQYF | TGCAGTGTTAGCGGGAGTTCCAGTAGCACAGATACGCAGTATTTT
NA | TRBJ1-6 | TRBV3-1 | many | CASSRQNYNSPLHF | TGTGCCAGCAGTCGACAGAATTATAATTCACCCCTCCACTTT
NA | TRBJ1-4 | TRBV5-8 | NA | CASSLQLQGEKLFF | TGTGCCAGCAGCTTACAACTCCAGGGAGAAAAACTGTTTTTT
TRBD2 | TRBJ2-7 | TRBV6-1 | few | CASSEENPSGAYEQYF | TGTGCCAGCAGTGAAGAGAATCCTAGCGGTGCCTACGAGCAGTACTTC
TRBD2 | TRBJ2-7 | TRBV12-3/TRBV12-4 | many | CASSPPSGSLYEQYF | TGTGCCAGCAGTCCTCCTAGCGGGAGTCTCTACGAGCAGTACTTC
NA | TRBJ2-2 | TRBV19 | few | CASRKVLGDTGELFF | TGTGCCAGTAGAAAAGTTTTGGGGGACACCGGGGAGCTGTTTTTT
NA | TRBJ2-7 | TRBV5-1 | many | CASSLGQGEQYF | TGTGCCAGCAGCCTAGGCCAGGGCGAGCAGTACTTC
TRBD2 | TRBJ2-7 | TRBV20-1 | many | CSARAPAGGNEQYF | TGCAGTGCTAGAGCCCCAGCGGGAGGGAACGAGCAGTACTTC
NA | TRBJ2-7 | TRBV11-2 | few | CASRDSRYEQYF | TGTGCCAGCAGGGATTCACGCTACGAGCAGTACTTC
NA | TRBJ1-4 | TRBV4-1 | NA | CASSPGVLSRRIDEKLFF | TGCGCCAGCAGCCCTGGGGTATTATCGCGGCGGATAGATGAAAAACTGTTTTTT
NA | TRBJ1-2 | TRBV27 | many | CASSLASVTGVAIYGYTF | TGTGCCAGCAGTTTAGCCTCGGTGACAGGCGTAGCAATCTATGGCTACACCTTC
NA | TRBJ2-3 | TRBV5-5 | many | CASREVNSPTDTQYF | TGTGCCAGCAGAGAGGTGAACAGCCCCACAGATACGCAGTATTTT
NA | TRBJ1-5 | TRBV13 | many | CASSRSRDHQPQHF | TGTGCCAGCAGTCGGTCCCGAGACCACCAGCCCCAGCATTTT
TRBD2 | TRBJ2-2 | TRBV7-6 | few | CASSLVPSGYTGELFF | TGTGCCAGCAGCTTAGTCCCTAGCGGGTACACCGGGGAGCTGTTTTTT
NA | TRBJ1-5 | TRBV12-3/TRBV12-4 | NA | CAGSYRDQPQHF | TGTGCCGGCAGTTACAGGGACCAGCCCCAGCATTTT
NA | TRBJ2-3 | TRBV20-1 | many | CSARDGLASTDTQYF | TGCAGTGCTAGAGATGGGCTAGCGAGCACAGATACGCAGTATTTT
NA | TRBJ1-2 | TRBV30 | few | CAWSVQDSFYGYTF | TGTGCCTGGAGTGTACAGGACAGCTTCTATGGCTACACCTTC
TRBD1 | TRBJ2-7 | TRBV5-5 | NA | CASRGDREGEQYF | TGTGCCAGCAGGGGGGACAGGGAGGGCGAGCAGTACTTC
NA | TRBJ2-2 | TRBV6-1 | NA | CASSFTGNTGELFF | TGTGCCAGCAGTTTTACCGGGAACACCGGGGAGCTGTTTTTT
TRBD2 | TRBJ2-7 | TRBV5-1 | many | CASSLAGLAEAEQYF | TGCGCCAGCAGCTTAGCCGGACTAGCGGAGGCCGAGCAGTACTTC